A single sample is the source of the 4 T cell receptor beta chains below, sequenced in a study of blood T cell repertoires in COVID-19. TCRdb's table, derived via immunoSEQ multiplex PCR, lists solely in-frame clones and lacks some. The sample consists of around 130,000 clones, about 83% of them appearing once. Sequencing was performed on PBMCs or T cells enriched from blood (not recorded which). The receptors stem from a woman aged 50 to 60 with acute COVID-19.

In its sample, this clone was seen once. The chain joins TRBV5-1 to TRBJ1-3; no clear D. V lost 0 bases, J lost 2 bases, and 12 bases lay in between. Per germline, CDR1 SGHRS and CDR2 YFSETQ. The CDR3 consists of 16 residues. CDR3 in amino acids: CASSLEVGGPGNTIYF. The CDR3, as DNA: TGCGCCAGCAGCTTGGAGGTTGGAGGCCCTGGAAACACCATATATTTT.

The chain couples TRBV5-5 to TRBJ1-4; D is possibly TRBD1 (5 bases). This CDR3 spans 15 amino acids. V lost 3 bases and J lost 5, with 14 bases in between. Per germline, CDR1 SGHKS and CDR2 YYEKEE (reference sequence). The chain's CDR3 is CASSSWTTGNEKLFF. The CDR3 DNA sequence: TGTGCCAGCAGCTCCTGGACAACCGGGAATGAAAAACTGTTTTTT.

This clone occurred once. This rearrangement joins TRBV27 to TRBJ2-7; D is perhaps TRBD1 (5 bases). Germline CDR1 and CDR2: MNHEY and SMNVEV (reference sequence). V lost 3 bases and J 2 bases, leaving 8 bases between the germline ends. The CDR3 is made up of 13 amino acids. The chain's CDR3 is CASSFKGPYEQYF. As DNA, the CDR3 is TGTGCCAGCAGTTTTAAGGGGCCCTACGAGCAGTACTTC.

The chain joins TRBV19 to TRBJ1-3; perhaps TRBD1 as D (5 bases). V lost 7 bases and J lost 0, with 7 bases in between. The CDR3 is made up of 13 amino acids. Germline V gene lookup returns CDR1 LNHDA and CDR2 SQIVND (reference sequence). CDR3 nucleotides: TGTGCCAGTAAACAGGTCTCTGGAAACACCATATATTTT. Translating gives CASKQVSGNTIYF. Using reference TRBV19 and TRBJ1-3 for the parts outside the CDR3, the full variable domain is DGGITQSPKYLFRKEGQNVTLSCEQNLNHDAMYWYRQDPGQGLRLIYYSQIVNDFQKGDIAEGYSVSREKKESFPLTVTSAQKNPTAFYLCASKQVSGNTIYFGEGSWLTVV.